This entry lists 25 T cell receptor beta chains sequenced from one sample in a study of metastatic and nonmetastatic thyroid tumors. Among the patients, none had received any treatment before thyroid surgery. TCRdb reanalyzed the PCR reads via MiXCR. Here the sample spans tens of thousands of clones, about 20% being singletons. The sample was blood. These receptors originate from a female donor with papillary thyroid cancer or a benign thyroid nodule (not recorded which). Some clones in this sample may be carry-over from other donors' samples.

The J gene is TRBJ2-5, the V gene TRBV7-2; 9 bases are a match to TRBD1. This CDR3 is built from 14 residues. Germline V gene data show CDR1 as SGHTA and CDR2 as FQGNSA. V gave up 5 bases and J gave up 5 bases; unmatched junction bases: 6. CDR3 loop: CASSTGQGYETQYF. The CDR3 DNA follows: TGTGCCAGCAGCACCGGACAGGGGTATGAGACCCAGTACTTC.

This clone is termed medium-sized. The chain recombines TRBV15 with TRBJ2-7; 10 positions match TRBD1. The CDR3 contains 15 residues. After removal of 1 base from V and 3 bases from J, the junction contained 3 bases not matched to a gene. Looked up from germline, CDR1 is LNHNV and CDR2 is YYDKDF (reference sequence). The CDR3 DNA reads TGTGCCACCAGCAGAGCGGGGACAGGGGTCTACGAGCAGTACTTC. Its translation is CATSRAGTGVYEQYF.

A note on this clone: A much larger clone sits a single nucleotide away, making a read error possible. CDR3 DNA sequence: TGTGCCAGCAGCCGACACACAGGGGGCGGTGAAAAACTGCTTTTT. Protein product: CASSRHTGGGEKLLF. The chain has TRBV6-1 and TRBJ1-4; 9 bases agree with TRBD1. The CDR3 covers 15 residues. CDR1 and CDR2 (germline): MNHNS, SASEGT.

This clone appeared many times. CDR3 region: CASSRRTSATDTQYF. CDR3 DNA: TGTGCCAGCAGCCGTCGGACTAGCGCCACAGATACGCAGTATTTT. This chain joins TRBV7-9 and TRBJ2-3, with 9 bases fitting TRBD2. The length of the CDR3 is 15 residues. With V trimmed by 5 bases and J by 2 bases, 5 bases remained unmatched. Germline-derived CDR1 and CDR2 are SEHNR and FQNEAQ (reference sequence).

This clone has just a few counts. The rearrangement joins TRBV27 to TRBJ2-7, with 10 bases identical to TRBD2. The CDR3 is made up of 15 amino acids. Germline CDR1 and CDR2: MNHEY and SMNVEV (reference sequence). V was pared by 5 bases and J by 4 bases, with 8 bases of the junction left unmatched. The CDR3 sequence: CASSAPGLAMYEQYF. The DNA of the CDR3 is TGTGCCAGCAGTGCCCCGGGACTAGCGATGTACGAGCAGTACTTC.

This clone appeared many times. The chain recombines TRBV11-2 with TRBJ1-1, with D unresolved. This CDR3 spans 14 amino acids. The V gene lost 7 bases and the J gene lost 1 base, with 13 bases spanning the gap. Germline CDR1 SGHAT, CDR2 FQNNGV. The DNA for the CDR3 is TGTGCCAGCACTGGGTATACGGCGAACACTGAAGCTTTCTTT. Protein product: CASTGYTANTEAFF.

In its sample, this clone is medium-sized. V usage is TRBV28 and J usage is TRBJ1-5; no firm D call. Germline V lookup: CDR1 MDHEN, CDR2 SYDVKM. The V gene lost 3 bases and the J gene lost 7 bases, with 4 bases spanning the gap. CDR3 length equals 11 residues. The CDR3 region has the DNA TGTGCCAGCAGTTTGGAACAGCCCCAGCATTTT. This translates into CASSLEQPQHF.

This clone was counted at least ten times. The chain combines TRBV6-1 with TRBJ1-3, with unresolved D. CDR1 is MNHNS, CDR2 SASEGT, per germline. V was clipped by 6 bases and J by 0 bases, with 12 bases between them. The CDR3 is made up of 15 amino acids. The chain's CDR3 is CASSRRLDSGNTIYF. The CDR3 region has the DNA TGTGCCAGCAGCCGCCGCCTCGACTCTGGAAACACCATATATTTT.

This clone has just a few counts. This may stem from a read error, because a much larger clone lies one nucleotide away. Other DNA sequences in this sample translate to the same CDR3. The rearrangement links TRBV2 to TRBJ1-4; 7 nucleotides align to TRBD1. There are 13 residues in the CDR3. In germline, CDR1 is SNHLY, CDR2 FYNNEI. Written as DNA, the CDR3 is TGTGCCAGCAAGGGGGCAGGGGGTGAAAAGCTGTTTTTT. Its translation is CASKGAGGEKLFF.

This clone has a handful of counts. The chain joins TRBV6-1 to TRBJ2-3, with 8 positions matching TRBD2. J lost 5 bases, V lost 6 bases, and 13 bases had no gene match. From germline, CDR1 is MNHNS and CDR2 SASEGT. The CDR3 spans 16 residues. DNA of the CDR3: TGTGCCAGCAGCCTACTTGCGGGAGGCCCGAAAGATACGCAGTATTTT. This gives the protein CASSLLAGGPKDTQYF.

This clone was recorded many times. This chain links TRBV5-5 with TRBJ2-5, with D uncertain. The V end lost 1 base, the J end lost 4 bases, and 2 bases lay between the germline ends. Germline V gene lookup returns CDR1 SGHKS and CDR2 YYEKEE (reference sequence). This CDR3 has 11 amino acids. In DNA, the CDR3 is TGTGCCAGCAGCTTGTTAGAGACCCAGTACTTC. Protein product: CASSLLETQYF.

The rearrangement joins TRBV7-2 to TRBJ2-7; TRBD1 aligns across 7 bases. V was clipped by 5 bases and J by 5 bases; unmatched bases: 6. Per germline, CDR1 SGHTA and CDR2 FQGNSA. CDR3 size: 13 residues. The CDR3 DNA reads TGTGCCAGCAGCCCCTGGGACAGCCACGAGCAGTACTTC. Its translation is CASSPWDSHEQYF.

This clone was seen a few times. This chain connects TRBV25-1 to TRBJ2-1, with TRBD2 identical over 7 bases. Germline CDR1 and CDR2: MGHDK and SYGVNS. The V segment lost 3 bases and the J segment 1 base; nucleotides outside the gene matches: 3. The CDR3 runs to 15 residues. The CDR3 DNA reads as TGTGCCAGCAGTGAGACGGGAGGTTCCTACAATGAGCAGTTCTTC. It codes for CASSETGGSYNEQFF.

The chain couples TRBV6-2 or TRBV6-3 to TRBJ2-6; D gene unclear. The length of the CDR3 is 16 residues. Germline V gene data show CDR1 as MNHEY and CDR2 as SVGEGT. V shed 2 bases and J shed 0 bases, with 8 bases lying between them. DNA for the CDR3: TGTGCCAGCAGTTACGCCAGCAGCTCTGGGGCCAACGTCCTGACTTTC. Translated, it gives CASSYASSSGANVLTF.

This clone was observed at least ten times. CDR3 bases: TGCAGTGCTAGGACTAGCGGTGGTTACGAGCAGTACTTC. The encoded protein is CSARTSGGYEQYF. J is TRBJ2-7 and V is TRBV20-1; 9 nucleotides line up with TRBD2. The CDR3 is 13 amino acids. Germline values: CDR1 DFQATT, CDR2 SNEGSKA (reference sequence). V was pared by 3 bases and J by 4 bases, with 4 bases of the junction left unmatched.

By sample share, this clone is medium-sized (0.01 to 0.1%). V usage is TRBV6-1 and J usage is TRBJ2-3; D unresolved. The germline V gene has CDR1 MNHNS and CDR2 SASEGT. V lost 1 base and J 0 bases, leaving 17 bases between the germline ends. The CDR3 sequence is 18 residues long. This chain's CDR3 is CASSEGPRRRTSTDTQYF. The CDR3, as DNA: TGTGCCAGCAGTGAAGGGCCCAGGCGGAGAACTAGCACAGATACGCAGTATTTT.

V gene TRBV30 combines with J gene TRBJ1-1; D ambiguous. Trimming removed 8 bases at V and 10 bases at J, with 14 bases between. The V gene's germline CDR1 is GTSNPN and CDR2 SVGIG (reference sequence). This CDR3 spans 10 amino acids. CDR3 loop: CALKTSRAFF. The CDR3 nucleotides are TGTGCCCTAAAGACATCGAGAGCTTTCTTT.

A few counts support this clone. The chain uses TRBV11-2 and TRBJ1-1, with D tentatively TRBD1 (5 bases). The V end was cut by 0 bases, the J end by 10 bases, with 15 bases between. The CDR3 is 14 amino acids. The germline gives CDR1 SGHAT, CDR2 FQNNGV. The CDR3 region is CASSLDRVRVVAFF. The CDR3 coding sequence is TGTGCCAGCAGCTTAGATCGGGTCAGGGTGGTAGCTTTCTTT.

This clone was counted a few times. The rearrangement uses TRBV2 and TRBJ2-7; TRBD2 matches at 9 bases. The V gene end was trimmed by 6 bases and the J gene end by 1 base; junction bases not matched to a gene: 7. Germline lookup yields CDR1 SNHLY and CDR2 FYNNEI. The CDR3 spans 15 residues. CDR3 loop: CASSLGLALSYEQYF. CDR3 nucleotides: TGTGCCAGCAGCTTAGGACTAGCGCTTTCCTACGAGCAGTACTTC.

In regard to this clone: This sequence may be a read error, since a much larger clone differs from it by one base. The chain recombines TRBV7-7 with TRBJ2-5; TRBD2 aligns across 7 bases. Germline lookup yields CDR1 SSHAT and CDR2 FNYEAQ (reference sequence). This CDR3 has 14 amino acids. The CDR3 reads CASSSGLTGVTQYF. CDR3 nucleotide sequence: TGTGCTAGCAGCTCGGGACTAACGGGGGTGACCCAGTACTTC.

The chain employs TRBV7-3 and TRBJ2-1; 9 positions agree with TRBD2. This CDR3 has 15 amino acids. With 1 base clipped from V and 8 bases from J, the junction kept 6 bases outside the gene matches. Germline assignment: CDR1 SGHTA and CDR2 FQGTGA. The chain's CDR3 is CASSLISGSIDEQFF. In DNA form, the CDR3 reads TGTGCCAGCAGCTTAATTAGCGGGAGTATAGATGAGCAGTTCTTC.

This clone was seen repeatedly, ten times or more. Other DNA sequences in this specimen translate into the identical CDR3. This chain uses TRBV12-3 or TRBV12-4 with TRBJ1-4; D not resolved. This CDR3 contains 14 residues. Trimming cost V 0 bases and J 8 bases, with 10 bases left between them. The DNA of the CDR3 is TGTGCCAGCAGTTTAGCCCAGTTAACGGAAAAACTGTTTTTT. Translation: CASSLAQLTEKLFF.

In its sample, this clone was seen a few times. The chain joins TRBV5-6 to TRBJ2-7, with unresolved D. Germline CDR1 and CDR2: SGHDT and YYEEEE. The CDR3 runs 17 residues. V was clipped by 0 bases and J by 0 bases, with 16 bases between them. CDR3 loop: CASSLALGRRRSYEQYF. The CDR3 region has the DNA TGTGCCAGCAGCTTGGCCCTCGGACGGCGCCGCTCCTACGAGCAGTACTTC.

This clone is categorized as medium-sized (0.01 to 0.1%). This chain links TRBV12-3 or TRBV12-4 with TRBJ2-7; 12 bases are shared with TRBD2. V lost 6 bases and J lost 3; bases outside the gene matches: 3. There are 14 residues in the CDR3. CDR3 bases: TGTGCCAGCAGGATGACTAGCGGGGGCTACGAGCAGTACTTC. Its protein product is CASRMTSGGYEQYF.

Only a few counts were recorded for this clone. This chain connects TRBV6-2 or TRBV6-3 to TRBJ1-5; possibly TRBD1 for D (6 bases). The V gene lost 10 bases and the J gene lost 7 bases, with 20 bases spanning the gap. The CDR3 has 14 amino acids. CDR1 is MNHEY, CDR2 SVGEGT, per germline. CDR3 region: CATLDSAPRQPQHF. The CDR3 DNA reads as TGTGCCACCCTGGACAGTGCCCCGAGACAGCCCCAGCATTTT.